This T cell receptor (beta chain) stems from a study of CD8 T cells in ankylosing spondylitis. The TCR beta libraries were generated through quantitative 5'-RACE incorporating molecular barcodes. TCRdb reprocessed the 5' RACE reads with MiXCR, giving one entry per CDR3 protein. The table lists 250,000 to 400,000 distinct CDR3 sequences, roughly 10% of them singletons. This clonotype was found many times. Its antigen is undetermined. General observations from the study: Reports of some motif variants in reactive arthritis synovial fluid and blood predate this one. Disease-linked clones were CD8+ and relatively rare in peripheral blood. The authors reported significant enrichment of disease-linked clones in matched ankylosing spondylitis synovial fluid.

Per the germline V gene, CDR1 is SGHRS and CDR2 is YFSETQ. This CDR3 has 15 residues. V lost 2 bases to trimming and J lost 3 bases; unmatched junction nucleotides: 5. This sequence joins TRBV5-1 and TRBJ2-1, with 7 nucleotides matching TRBD2. Material: blood, either unsorted or a sorted T cell fraction (not recorded which). The TCR was taken from a female donor with ankylosing spondylitis or in good health (not recorded which). Here the CDR3 reads CASSLGLVVYNEQFF. CDR3 nucleotide sequence: TGCGCCAGCAGCTTAGGACTAGTGGTCTACAATGAGCAGTTCTTC.